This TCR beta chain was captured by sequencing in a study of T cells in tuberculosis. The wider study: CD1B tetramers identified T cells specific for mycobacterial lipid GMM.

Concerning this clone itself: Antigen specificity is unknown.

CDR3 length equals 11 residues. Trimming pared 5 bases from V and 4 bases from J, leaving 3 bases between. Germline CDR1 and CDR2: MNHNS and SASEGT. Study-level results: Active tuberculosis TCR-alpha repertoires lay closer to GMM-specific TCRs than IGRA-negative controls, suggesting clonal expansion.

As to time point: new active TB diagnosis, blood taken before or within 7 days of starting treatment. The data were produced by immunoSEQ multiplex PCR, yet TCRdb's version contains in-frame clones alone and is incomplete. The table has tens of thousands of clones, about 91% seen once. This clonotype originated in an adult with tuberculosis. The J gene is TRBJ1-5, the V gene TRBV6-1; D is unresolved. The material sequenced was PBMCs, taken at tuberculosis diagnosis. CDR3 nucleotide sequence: TGTGCCAGCAGTCTTAATCAGCCCCAGCATTTT. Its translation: CASSLNQPQHF.